A selection of T cell receptor beta chains follows, all from one sample in a study of OX40 agonist ivuxolimab in advanced cancers. The method was immunoSEQ multiplex PCR; TCRdb's version includes in-frame clones alone and lacks a portion of them. The data show fewer than 65,000 clones, approximately 91% seen once. The sample consisted of CD4+ or CD8+ T cells sorted from blood, taken in a trial of the OX40 agonist ivuxolimab. The receptors were gathered from an adult with an advanced solid tumor such as melanoma, head and neck, liver or kidney cancer. Each CDR3 is given with its conserved first and last residue. D genes are given only for firm matches. Clone size appears in some rows only: once, few, many, or a class for an expanded clone.

>TRBV27|15|NA|TRBJ1-3|NA
CASSPRRFSGNTIYF
TGTGCCAGCAGTCCCCGACGTTTCTCTGGAAACACCATATATTTT
>TRBV28|14|NA|TRBJ1-2|NA
CASSLVTSNYGYTF
TGTGCCAGCAGTTTAGTTACCAGCAACTATGGCTACACCTTC
>TRBV5-4|13|NA|TRBJ2-7|NA
CASSLPRSYEQYF
TGTGCCAGCAGCTTACCCCGGTCCTACGAGCAGTACTTC
>TRBV7-6|13|NA|TRBJ2-2|once
CASSLMETGELFF
TGTGCCAGCAGCTTGATGGAAACCGGGGAGCTGTTTTTT
>TRBV11-2|15|NA|TRBJ2-3|once
CASSLDPRGRDTQYF
TGTGCCAGCAGCTTAGATCCCAGGGGCAGAGATACGCAGTATTTT
>TRBV25-1|15|NA|TRBJ1-6|NA
CATSPKAWYNSPLHF
TGTGCCACCTCCCCCAAGGCCTGGTATAATTCACCCCTCCACTTT
>TRBV5-1|14|NA|TRBJ2-1|NA
CASSLETSLNEQFF
TGCGCCAGCAGCTTAGAGACTAGTCTCAATGAGCAGTTCTTC
>TRBV6-5|14|NA|TRBJ1-1|once
CASSYVKQLEGAFF
TGTGCCAGCAGTTACGTAAAACAGTTAGAGGGAGCTTTCTTT
>TRBV6-1|12|NA|TRBJ2-7|NA
CASSETLYEQYF
TGTGCCAGCAGTGAGACTCTATACGAGCAGTACTTC
>TRBV9|15|NA|TRBJ2-2|NA
CASSVWGMNTGELFF
TGTGCCAGCAGCGTATGGGGTATGAACACCGGGGAGCTGTTTTTT
>TRBV5-1|21|TRBD2|TRBJ2-2|NA
CASISSPRPGLAGGNTGELFF
TGCGCCAGCATCTCCTCTCCACGCCCGGGACTAGCGGGAGGGAACACCGGGGAGCTGTTTTTT
>TRBV6-5|16|TRBD2|TRBJ2-1|NA
CASSSLAGNSYNEQFF
TGTGCCAGCAGTTCATTAGCGGGGAACTCCTACAATGAGCAGTTCTTC
>TRBV6-5|15|NA|TRBJ1-4|NA
CASSYNWGDNEKLFF
TGTGCCAGCAGTTACAACTGGGGAGACAATGAAAAACTGTTTTTT
>TRBV7-9|18|NA|TRBJ2-5|NA
CASSLFLMAGNPQETQYF
TGTGCCAGCAGCTTATTTTTAATGGCGGGAAACCCTCAAGAGACCCAGTACTTC
>TRBV28|16|TRBD1|TRBJ2-3|NA
CASSPSGGWGTDTQYF
TGTGCCAGCAGTCCCTCAGGGGGCTGGGGCACAGATACGCAGTATTTT
>TRBV28|13|NA|TRBJ2-5|NA
CASSFRGRETQYF
TGTGCCAGCAGTTTCCGAGGCCGGGAGACCCAGTACTTC
>TRBV4-1|16|TRBD1|TRBJ1-4|NA
CASSQTSTGGFEKLFF
TGCGCCAGCAGCCAAACTTCGACAGGGGGCTTTGAAAAACTGTTTTTT
>TRBV5-1|15|NA|TRBJ2-5|NA
CASSRGTQVGETQYF
TGCGCCAGCAGTCGGGGGACCCAGGTCGGAGAGACCCAGTACTTC
>TRBV6-4|14|NA|TRBJ2-2|NA
CASRPVSGYGELFF
TGTGCCAGCAGGCCCGTTTCAGGGTACGGGGAGCTGTTTTTT
>TRBV6-4|15|NA|TRBJ2-2|NA
CASSDGGANTGELFF
TGTGCCAGCAGTGACGGCGGGGCGAACACCGGGGAGCTGTTTTTT
>TRBV5-1|13|NA|TRBJ2-3|NA
CASSGPSTDTQYF
TGCGCCAGCAGCGGGCCTAGCACAGATACGCAGTATTTT
>TRBV29-1|13|NA|TRBJ1-1|few
CSVAKNPNTEAFF
TGCAGCGTTGCGAAGAACCCTAACACTGAAGCTTTCTTT
>TRBV19|15|NA|TRBJ1-5|NA
CASSDRSLSNQPQHF
TGTGCCAGTAGTGACCGAAGTCTTAGCAATCAGCCCCAGCATTTT
>TRBV4-1|14|NA|TRBJ2-7|few
CASSQEWKGWEQYF
TGCGCCAGCAGCCAAGAGTGGAAGGGTTGGGAGCAGTACTTC
>TRBV30|13|NA|TRBJ1-4|few
CAWKGGAHEKLFF
TGTGCCTGGAAGGGTGGAGCCCATGAAAAACTGTTTTTT
>TRBV7-9|16|TRBD1|TRBJ1-1|NA
CASTKLLGQRITEAFF
TGTGCCAGCACCAAACTATTGGGACAGAGGATAACTGAAGCTTTCTTT
>TRBV28|13|NA|TRBJ1-5|NA
CASSFGWNQPQHF
TGTGCCAGCAGTTTCGGGTGGAATCAGCCCCAGCATTTT
>TRBV19|15|NA|TRBJ2-3|NA
CASSIRQGGTDTQYF
TGTGCCAGTAGTATTAGACAAGGGGGCACAGATACGCAGTATTTT
>TRBV19|15|TRBD1|TRBJ2-1|NA
CASRQTGQGYNEQFF
TGTGCCAGTAGGCAAACGGGACAGGGCTACAATGAGCAGTTCTTC
>TRBV7-3|13|TRBD2|TRBJ2-7|NA
CASSPPTSNEQYF
TGTGCCAGCAGTCCGCCGACTAGCAACGAGCAGTACTTC
>TRBV7-3|14|TRBD1|TRBJ2-7|once
CASSRGQGAHEQYF
TGTGCCAGCAGCAGAGGACAGGGGGCCCACGAGCAGTACTTC
>TRBV7-8|15|NA|TRBJ1-5|NA
CASSLGVAGNQPQHF
TGTGCCAGCAGCTTAGGGGTCGCAGGGAATCAGCCCCAGCATTTT
>TRBV11-2|17|NA|TRBJ2-6|NA
CASSLEWRLSGANVLTF
TGTGCCAGCAGCTTAGAATGGCGCCTCTCTGGGGCCAACGTCCTGACTTTC
>TRBV28|13|NA|TRBJ1-5|NA
CASQADADQPQHF
TGTGCCTCCCAGGCGGACGCGGATCAGCCCCAGCATTTT
>TRBV6-5|14|NA|TRBJ1-3|NA
CASSTQGLGNTIYF
TGTGCCAGCAGTACCCAGGGCTTGGGAAACACCATATATTTT
>TRBV11-2|14|NA|TRBJ2-5|NA
CASSLTTGQETQYF
TGTGCCAGCAGCTTAACAACCGGCCAAGAGACCCAGTACTTC
>TRBV19|18|NA|TRBJ2-2|NA
CASTKRPPLATNTGELFF
TGTGCCAGTACCAAAAGGCCCCCTCTAGCGACGAACACCGGGGAGCTGTTTTTT
>TRBV27|15|NA|TRBJ1-1|NA
CASSRAGSKNTEAFF
TGTGCCAGCAGTCGGGCGGGGAGCAAGAACACTGAAGCTTTCTTT
>TRBV18|12|NA|TRBJ2-5|NA
CASSPSLQTQYF
TGTGCCAGCTCACCCTCCCTGCAGACCCAGTACTTC
>TRBV18|14|NA|TRBJ2-7|once
CASSSRTDSYEQYF
TGTGCCAGCTCAAGCAGGACAGACTCCTACGAGCAGTACTTC